A single sample gave rise to the 8 T cell receptor beta chains below, sequenced in a study of T-cell memory formation after mild COVID-19. TCRdb processed the 5' RACE reads anew with MiXCR; each CDR3 protein has one entry. The sample contains around 430,000 distinct CDR3 sequences, 16% of which appear only once. Sequenced input: PBMCs or a T cell subset sorted from them (not recorded which). All receptors come from a man aged 18 to 29 who had mild COVID-19 (a few samples of this study predate the infection). Cell type and time point are not known.

This chain uses TRBV6-4 with TRBJ2-3; 13 bases match TRBD2. The V and J ends lost 4 bases and 2 bases, in that order; junction bases with no gene match: 3. Germline loops: CDR1 MRHNA, CDR2 SNTAGT. The CDR3 has 16 residues. Written as DNA, the CDR3 is TGTGCCAGCAGTGGGACTAGCGGGGGCCCCACAGATACGCAGTATTTT. Protein: CASSGTSGGPTDTQYF.

The chain joins TRBV12-3 or TRBV12-4 to TRBJ1-5; 9 nucleotides match TRBD1. J gave up 7 bases and V 7 bases, and 8 bases lay outside the gene matches. The CDR3 loop spans 14 amino acids. The CDR3 protein is CASKETGGGQPQHF. The CDR3 DNA is TGTGCCAGCAAGGAGACAGGGGGAGGACAGCCCCAGCATTTT.

The J gene is TRBJ1-2, the V gene TRBV11-2; D is ambiguous. Germline CDR1 reads SGHAT; CDR2 reads FQNNGV. The CDR3 consists of 14 residues. V lost 0 bases, J lost 1 base, and 6 bases lay in between. DNA of the CDR3: TGTGCCAGCAGCTTAGACAGATTTAACTATGGCTACACCTTC. Protein product: CASSLDRFNYGYTF.

The chain combines TRBV24-1 with TRBJ1-5; weak D call: TRBD1 (5 bases). Germline V gene sequence: CDR1 KGHDR, CDR2 SFDVKD. Trimming shortened V by 9 bases and J by 5 bases, and 10 bases separated the two germline ends. The length of the CDR3 is 12 residues. The CDR3 DNA reads as TGTGCCACCGGGGACGGTGATCAGCCCCAGCATTTT. It encodes CATGDGDQPQHF.

This clonotype was seen only once. V usage is TRBV7-9 and J usage is TRBJ2-3, with D perhaps given as TRBD1 or TRBD2 (5 bases each). Germline loops: CDR1 SEHNR, CDR2 FQNEAQ (reference sequence). The CDR3 is 12 residues long. Deletions cut 11 bases from V and 1 base from J, with 10 bases between. The DNA of the CDR3 is TGTGCCGGAGGCAGGGGCACAGATACGCAGTATTTT. This sequence encodes CAGGRGTDTQYF. Supplemented by reference TRBV7-9 and TRBJ2-3, the full variable domain reads DTGVSQNPRHKITKRGQNVTFRCDPISEHNRLYWYRQTLGQGPEFLTYFQNEAQLEKSRLLSDRFSAERPKGSFSTLEIQRTEQGDSAMYLCAGGRGTDTQYFGPGTRLTVL.

The chain employs TRBV5-6 and TRBJ1-5; perhaps TRBD1 as D (5 bases). The germline V and J ends were trimmed by 0 bases and 5 bases, with 9 bases remaining between them. Germline loops: CDR1 SGHDT, CDR2 YYEEEE. The CDR3 spans 14 residues. CDR3 DNA sequence: TGTGCCAGCAGCTTGGACAGGAGCCATCAGCCCCAGCATTTT. Translation gives CASSLDRSHQPQHF.

CDR3 residues: CSAPPGTGFSPLHF. CDR3 DNA: TGCAGTGCGCCGCCCGGGACAGGGTTTTCACCCCTCCACTTT. The J gene is TRBJ1-6, the V gene TRBV20-1; 9 nucleotides match TRBD1. CDR3 size: 14 residues. The V segment lost 6 bases and the J segment 9 bases; nucleotides outside the gene matches: 9. Germline CDR1 DFQATT, CDR2 SNEGSKA (reference sequence).

This chain uses TRBV10-3 with TRBJ2-2; 12 bases are shared with TRBD1. J gave up 3 bases and V 2 bases, and 4 bases lay outside the gene matches. The CDR3 runs 17 residues. CDR1 ENHRY and CDR2 SYGVKD come from the germline V gene. The CDR3 DNA sequence: TGTGCCATCAGTGAGGCGGGGACAGGGGGCTACACCGGGGAGCTGTTTTTT. This translates into CAISEAGTGGYTGELFF.